This T cell receptor (beta chain) was sequenced during a study of tumor-infiltrating lymphocytes in primary liver carcinoma. The study's findings and limits: It was in tumors, not blood, that the top-250-clone fraction was significantly higher (p = 0.039). Tumor-adjacent and tumor-blood pairs showed less overlap than tumor region pairs.

Starting material of approximately 500 ng total RNA yielded TCR beta cDNA via a constant-region primer. Construction of TCR beta libraries relied on three successive nested multiplex PCR rounds employing slightly modified ARM-PCR. TRBV1-TRBV30 forward primers paired with a C-beta reverse primer were used in the first two PCR rounds, which ran 9 to 10 cycles each. MiXCR, applied by TCRdb to the multiplex PCR reads, yields one record per CDR3 protein. The table has 310,000 or so distinct CDR3 sequences, less than 75% seen once. Researchers drew blood RNA from unsorted whole blood and extracted germline DNA as well. Patients were treatment-naive with chronic HBV infection. The CDR3 has 15 amino acids. CDR1 SEHNR and CDR2 FQNEAQ come from the germline V gene (reference sequence). As regards this clonotype: Antigen specificity is unknown. A much larger clone sits a single nucleotide away, making a read error possible.

The chain links TRBV7-9 to TRBJ1-1; 8 positions agree with TRBD1. The source of this sequence is a man aged 35 to 55 with primary liver carcinoma and hepatitis B virus infection. Sequencing input: peripheral blood. As DNA, the CDR3 is TGTGCCAGCAGCTTAGCGACAGGGGCGGACACTGAAGCTTCCTTT. The encoded protein is CASSLATGADTEASF.